The sequence of this T cell receptor (beta chain) was determined in a study of blood T cell repertoires in COVID-19. At the level of the study: Donors in the United States, Italy and Spain gave samples during acute or convalescent COVID-19. Nucleic acid was either cDNA or gDNA, and it came from T cells, B-cell-depleted T cells, or PBMCs.

Germline V gives CDR1 KGHSH, CDR2 LQKENI. The V gene lost 3 bases and the J gene lost 3 bases, with 12 bases spanning the gap. The CDR3 extends over 15 amino acids. Per the original data handling: It was from reference gene primer amplification that nucleated cell counts were estimated. The repertoire was sequenced with immunoSEQ multiplex PCR; TCRdb's copy has only in-frame clones and lacks some. V and J calls and clone size follow that table, whereas D and trimming were derived from the DNA. The sample includes approximately 450,000 clones, around 89% of them seen just once. This clone was counted once.

The chain employs TRBV18 and TRBJ1-3, with D unclear. This receptor was obtained from a young woman with acute or convalescent COVID-19. Material for sequencing was peripheral blood. The CDR3 region is CASSPGERLGNTIYF. CDR3 nucleotides: TGTGCCAGCTCACCGGGAGAGAGGCTTGGAAACACCATATATTTT.